These T cell receptor beta chains were read from a single sample in a study of long-term antiretroviral therapy in people with HIV. Some clones are missing from TCRdb's copy, which holds only in-frame ones; the method was immunoSEQ multiplex PCR. The profile shows under 50,000 clones, roughly 90% of them singletons. The material was unsorted PBMCs, obtained 1.2 years after starting antiretroviral therapy. All receptors derive from a woman between 50 and 59 years old with HIV. The CDR3 runs from the conserved cysteine through the conserved F or W. The order of the fields is CDR3 length, J gene, V gene, CDR3 protein.

length: 15; J: TRBJ1-3; V: TRBV10-1; CDR3: CASSDPDRVGNTIYF
length: 16; J: TRBJ2-7; V: TRBV7-7; CDR3: CASSSSLLAGGDEQYF
length: 16; J: TRBJ2-5; V: TRBV7-6; CDR3: CASSPPGGHLQETQYF
length: 15; J: TRBJ1-2; V: TRBV27; CDR3: CASSIAGSLGYGYTF
length: 14; J: TRBJ1-4; V: TRBV2; CDR3: CASREGQPNEKLFF
length: 12; J: TRBJ1-1; V: TRBV29-1; CDR3: CSPTQAGLEAFF
length: 16; J: TRBJ1-1; V: TRBV5-6; CDR3: CASSRIETGSRGEAFF
length: 12; J: TRBJ2-7; V: TRBV11-3; CDR3: CASSFGGYEQYF
length: 16; J: TRBJ1-3; V: TRBV9; CDR3: CASSVARTWSGNTIYF
length: 18; J: TRBJ2-2; V: TRBV11-2; CDR3: CASIPIPVRGASTGELFF
length: 16; J: TRBJ2-7; V: TRBV19; CDR3: CASSSQLTGGLYEQYF
length: 15; J: TRBJ2-5; V: TRBV5-1; CDR3: CASSLGLAYSETQYF
length: 12; J: TRBJ1-2; V: TRBV19; CDR3: CASSGQSYGYTF
length: 13; J: TRBJ1-2; V: TRBV2; CDR3: CASIFASNYGYTF
length: 15; J: TRBJ2-3; V: TRBV10-3; CDR3: CAISEEGLGTDTQYF
length: 13; J: TRBJ2-2; V: TRBV7-2; CDR3: CASSNRYTGELFF
length: 14; J: TRBJ1-2; V: TRBV30; CDR3: CAWQRTGSGYGYTF
length: 15; J: TRBJ2-5; V: TRBV11-3; CDR3: CASSSGTSGDETQYF
length: 15; J: TRBJ1-2; V: TRBV7-2; CDR3: CASSFAEGPNYGYTF
length: 15; J: TRBJ1-1; V: TRBV10-1; CDR3: CASSESRLGQTEAFF
length: 19; J: TRBJ2-1; V: TRBV4-3; CDR3: CASSQDFVLGMRSYNEQFF
length: 15; J: TRBJ1-1; V: TRBV5-1; CDR3: CASSSLQGPSTEAFF
length: 14; J: TRBJ2-7; V: TRBV6-6; CDR3: CASSYSGDVNEQYF
length: 13; J: TRBJ1-1; V: TRBV30; CDR3: CAWSLTLDGEAFF
length: 14; J: TRBJ1-1; V: TRBV4-1; CDR3: CASSHLRGNTEAFF
length: 16; J: TRBJ2-7; V: TRBV7-8; CDR3: CASSLALTGFSYEQYF
length: 15; J: TRBJ2-7; V: TRBV11-3; CDR3: CASSSGQASSYEQYF
length: 13; J: TRBJ1-5; V: TRBV19; CDR3: CASSIDLSQPQHF
length: 12; J: TRBJ2-1; V: TRBV7-2; CDR3: CASSPGTGGRFF
length: 16; J: TRBJ2-6; V: TRBV7-3; CDR3: CASSLYPSSGANVLTF
length: 16; J: TRBJ1-2; V: TRBV4-2; CDR3: CASSQVQSRDQGGYTF
length: 17; J: TRBJ1-6; V: TRBV30; CDR3: CAWTHGRGADYNSPLHF
length: 16; J: TRBJ2-2; V: TRBV7-9; CDR3: CASSTGTGSYTGELFF
length: 17; J: TRBJ2-3; V: TRBV5-1; CDR3: CASSLAGTSGGVDTQYF
length: 11; J: TRBJ1-1; V: TRBV2; CDR3: CASRGYTEAFF
length: 12; J: TRBJ1-1; V: TRBV6-5; CDR3: CASRGRNTEAFF
length: 14; J: TRBJ1-1; V: TRBV5-5; CDR3: CASSWAGENTEAFF
length: 16; J: TRBJ2-1; V: TRBV9; CDR3: CASSVSIGTPYNEQFF
length: 14; J: TRBJ2-2; V: TRBV6-6; CDR3: CASGGKRDTGELFF
length: 15; J: TRBJ1-6; V: TRBV5-4; CDR3: CASSLDPGFNSPLHF
length: 14; J: TRBJ2-7; V: TRBV7-2; CDR3: CASSPSGGSYEQYF
length: 16; J: TRBJ2-6; V: TRBV6-5; CDR3: CASSWQRGSGANVLTF
length: 16; J: TRBJ1-5; V: TRBV30; CDR3: CAWSRAGTASGQPQHF
length: 13; J: TRBJ1-1; V: TRBV9; CDR3: CASSVGGSTEAFF
length: 17; J: TRBJ2-3; V: TRBV18; CDR3: CASSQPGTGKSTDTQYF
length: 14; J: TRBJ1-1; V: TRBV7-7; CDR3: CASSFHKGMEKAFF
length: 14; J: TRBJ2-1; V: TRBV28; CDR3: CASKGGALYNEQFF
length: 14; J: TRBJ2-7; V: TRBV7-2; CDR3: CASSFQQGDYEQYF
length: 16; J: TRBJ1-4; V: TRBV7-9; CDR3: CASSTNDRGLGEKLFF
length: 14; J: TRBJ2-1; V: TRBV29-1; CDR3: CSVRLATGGNEQFF